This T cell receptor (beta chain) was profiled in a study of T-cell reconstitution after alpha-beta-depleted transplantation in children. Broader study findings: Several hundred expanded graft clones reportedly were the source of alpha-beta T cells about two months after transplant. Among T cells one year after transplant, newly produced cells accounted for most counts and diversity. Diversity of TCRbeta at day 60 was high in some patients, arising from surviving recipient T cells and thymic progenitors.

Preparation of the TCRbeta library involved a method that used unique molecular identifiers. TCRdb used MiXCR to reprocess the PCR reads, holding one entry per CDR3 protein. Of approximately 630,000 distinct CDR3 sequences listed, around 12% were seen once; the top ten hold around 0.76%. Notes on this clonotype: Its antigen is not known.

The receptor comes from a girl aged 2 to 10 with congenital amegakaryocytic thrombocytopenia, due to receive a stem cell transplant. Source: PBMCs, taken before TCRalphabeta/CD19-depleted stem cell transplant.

CDR3 sequence reads: CASRRDRQLNTEAFF. CDR3 DNA: TGTGCCAGCAGGCGGGACAGGCAACTGAACACTGAAGCTTTCTTT. This chain joins TRBV12-3 or TRBV12-4 and TRBJ1-1; 8 nucleotides align to TRBD1. V was pared by 6 bases and J by 0 bases, with 6 bases of the junction left unmatched. The length of the CDR3 is 15 residues.